This TCR beta chain appears in the sequencing data of a study of regulatory T cells in long-lasting Graves disease. Only a few counts were recorded for this clonotype. The target antigen is unknown. Time point defined: persistent/refractory GD, antithyroid drugs over 5 years with positive TRAb. The TCR library was made from RNA extracted from PBMCs. CDR3 length: 13 residues. With V trimmed by 10 bases and J by 5 bases, 10 bases remained unmatched. Germline V gene sequence: CDR1 SEHNR, CDR2 FQNEAQ (reference sequence). Library construction for TCR beta used iRepertoire HTBI primers and Arm-PCR of CDR3 regions. TCRdb passed the multiplex PCR reads through MiXCR, listing each CDR3 protein once. The sample consists of about 470,000 distinct CDR3 sequences, about 20% of them appearing once. General observations from the study: It was in persistent disease that TRBV28, TRBJ1-2 and TRBJ2-5 were favored. Investigators studied peripheral blood only, not thyroid tissue. Relative to newly diagnosed Graves' patients, persistent ones had lower TCR diversity.

This TCR came from a female donor with Graves disease. Sequencing used peripheral blood mononuclear cells (PBMCs), obtained when the disease was refractory, from a patient treated with antithyroid drugs. The chain carries TRBV7-9 and TRBJ1-1; 7 nucleotides agree with TRBD1. CDR3 protein: CATTGQEYTEAFF. The DNA for the CDR3 is TGTGCCACCACCGGACAGGAGTATACTGAAGCTTTCTTT.